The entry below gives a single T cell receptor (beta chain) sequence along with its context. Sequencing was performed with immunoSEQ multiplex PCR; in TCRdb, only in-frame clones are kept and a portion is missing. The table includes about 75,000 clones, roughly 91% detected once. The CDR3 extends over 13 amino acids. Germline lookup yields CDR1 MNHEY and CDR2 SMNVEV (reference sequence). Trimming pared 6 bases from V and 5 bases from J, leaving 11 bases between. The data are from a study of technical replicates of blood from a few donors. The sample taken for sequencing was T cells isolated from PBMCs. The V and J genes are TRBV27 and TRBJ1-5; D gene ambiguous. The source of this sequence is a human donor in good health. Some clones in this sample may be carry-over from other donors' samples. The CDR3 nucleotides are TGTGCCAGCAGCCCCCGGGAGGATCAGCCCCAGCATTTT. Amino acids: CASSPREDQPQHF.